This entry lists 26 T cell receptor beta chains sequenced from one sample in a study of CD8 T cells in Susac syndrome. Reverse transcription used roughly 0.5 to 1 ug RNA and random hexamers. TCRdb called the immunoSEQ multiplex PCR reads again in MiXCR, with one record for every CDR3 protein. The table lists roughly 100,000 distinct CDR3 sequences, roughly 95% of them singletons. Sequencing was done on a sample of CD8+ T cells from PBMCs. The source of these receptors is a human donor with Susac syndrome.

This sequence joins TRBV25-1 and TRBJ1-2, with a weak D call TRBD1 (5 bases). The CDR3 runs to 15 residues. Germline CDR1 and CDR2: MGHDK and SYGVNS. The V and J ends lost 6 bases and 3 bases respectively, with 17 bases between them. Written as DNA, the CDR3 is TGTGCCAGCAGGGGTCTGGGGGGAGGGGACTATGGCTACACCTTC. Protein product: CASRGLGGGDYGYTF.

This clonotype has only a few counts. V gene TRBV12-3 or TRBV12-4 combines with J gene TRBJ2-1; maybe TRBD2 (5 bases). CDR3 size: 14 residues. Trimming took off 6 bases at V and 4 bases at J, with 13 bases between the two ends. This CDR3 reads CASSLRGPYNEQFF. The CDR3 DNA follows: TGTGCCAGCAGCCTCCGCGGGCCTTACAATGAGCAGTTCTTC.

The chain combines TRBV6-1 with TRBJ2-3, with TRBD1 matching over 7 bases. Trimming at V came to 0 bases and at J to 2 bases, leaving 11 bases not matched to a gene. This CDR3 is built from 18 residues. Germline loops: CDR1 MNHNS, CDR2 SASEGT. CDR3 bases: TGTGCCAGCAGTGAAGCGCCCCTATCGACAGGGAACACAGATACGCAGTATTTT. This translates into CASSEAPLSTGNTDTQYF.

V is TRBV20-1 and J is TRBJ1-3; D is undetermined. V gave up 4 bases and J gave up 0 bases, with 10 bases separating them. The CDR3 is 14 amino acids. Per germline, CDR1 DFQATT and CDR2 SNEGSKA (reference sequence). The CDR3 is CSATTEISGNTIYF. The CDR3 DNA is TGCAGTGCTACCACAGAAATCTCTGGAAACACCATATATTTT.

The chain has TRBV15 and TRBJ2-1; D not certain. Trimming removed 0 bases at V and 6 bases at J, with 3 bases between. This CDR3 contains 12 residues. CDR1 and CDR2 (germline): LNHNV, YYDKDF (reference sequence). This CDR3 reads CATSREPNEQFF. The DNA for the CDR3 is TGTGCCACCAGCAGAGAACCCAATGAGCAGTTCTTC.

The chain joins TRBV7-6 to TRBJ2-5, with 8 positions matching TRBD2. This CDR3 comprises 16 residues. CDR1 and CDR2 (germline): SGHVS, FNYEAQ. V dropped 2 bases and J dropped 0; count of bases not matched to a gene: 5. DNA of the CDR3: TGTGCCAGCAGCTTATTGAGCGGGGGAGACCAAGAGACCCAGTACTTC. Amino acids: CASSLLSGGDQETQYF.

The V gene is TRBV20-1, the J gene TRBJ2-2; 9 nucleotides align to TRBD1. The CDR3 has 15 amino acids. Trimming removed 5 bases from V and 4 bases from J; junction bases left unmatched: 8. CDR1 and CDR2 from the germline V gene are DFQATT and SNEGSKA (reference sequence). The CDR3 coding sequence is TGCAGTGCTGTATGGACAGGGGATAGCACCGGGGAGCTGTTTTTT. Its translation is CSAVWTGDSTGELFF.

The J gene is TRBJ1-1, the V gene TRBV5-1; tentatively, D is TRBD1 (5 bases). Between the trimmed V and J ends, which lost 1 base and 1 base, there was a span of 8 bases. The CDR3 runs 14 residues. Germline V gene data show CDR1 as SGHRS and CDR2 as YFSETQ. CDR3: CASSLRQPNTEAFF. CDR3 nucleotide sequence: TGCGCCAGCAGCTTGAGACAGCCGAACACTGAAGCTTTCTTT.

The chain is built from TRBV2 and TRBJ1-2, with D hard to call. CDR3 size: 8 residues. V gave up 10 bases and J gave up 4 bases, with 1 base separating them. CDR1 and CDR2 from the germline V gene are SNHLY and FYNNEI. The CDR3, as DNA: TGTGCCACCTATGGCTACACCTTC. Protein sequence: CATYGYTF.

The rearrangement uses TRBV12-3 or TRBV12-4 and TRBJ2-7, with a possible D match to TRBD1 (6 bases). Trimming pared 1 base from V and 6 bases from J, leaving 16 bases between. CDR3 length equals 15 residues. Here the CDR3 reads CASSLEQGQSVEQYF. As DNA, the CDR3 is TGTGCCAGCAGTTTAGAGCAGGGGCAATCGGTCGAGCAGTACTTC.

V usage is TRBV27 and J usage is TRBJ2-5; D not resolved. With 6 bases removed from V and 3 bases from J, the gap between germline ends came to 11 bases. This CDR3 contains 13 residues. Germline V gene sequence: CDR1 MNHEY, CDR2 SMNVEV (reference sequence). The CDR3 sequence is CASREPREETQYF. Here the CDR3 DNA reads TGTGCCAGCAGGGAGCCTAGGGAAGAGACCCAGTACTTC.

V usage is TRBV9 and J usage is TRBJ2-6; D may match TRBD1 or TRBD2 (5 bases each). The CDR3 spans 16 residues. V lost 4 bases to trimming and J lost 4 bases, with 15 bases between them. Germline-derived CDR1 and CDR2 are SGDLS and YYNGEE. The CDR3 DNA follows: TGTGCCAGCAGCCCCACATGGGGGACCGGGGCCAACGTCCTGACTTTC. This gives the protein CASSPTWGTGANVLTF.

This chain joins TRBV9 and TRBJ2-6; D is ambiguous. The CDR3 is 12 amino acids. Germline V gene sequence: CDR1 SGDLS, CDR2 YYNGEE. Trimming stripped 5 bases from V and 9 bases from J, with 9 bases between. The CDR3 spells CASRDLVNVLTF. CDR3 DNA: TGTGCCAGCAGAGATCTAGTCAACGTCCTGACTTTC.

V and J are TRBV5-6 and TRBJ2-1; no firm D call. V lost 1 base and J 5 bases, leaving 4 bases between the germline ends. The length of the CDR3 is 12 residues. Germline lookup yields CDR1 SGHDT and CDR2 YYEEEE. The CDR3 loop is CASSLNDNEQFF. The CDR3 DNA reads TGTGCCAGCAGCTTGAATGACAATGAGCAGTTCTTC.

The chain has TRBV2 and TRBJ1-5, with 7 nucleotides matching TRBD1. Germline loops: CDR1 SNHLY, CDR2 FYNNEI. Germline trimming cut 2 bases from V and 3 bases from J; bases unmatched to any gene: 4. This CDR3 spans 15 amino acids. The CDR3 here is CASSELGQINQPQHF. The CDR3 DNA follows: TGTGCCAGCAGTGAACTGGGACAGATCAATCAGCCCCAGCATTTT.

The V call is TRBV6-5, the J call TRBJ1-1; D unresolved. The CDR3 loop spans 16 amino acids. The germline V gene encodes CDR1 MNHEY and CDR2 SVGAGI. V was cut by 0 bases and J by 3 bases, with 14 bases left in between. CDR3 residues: CASSYSTLVPDTEAFF. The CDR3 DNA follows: TGTGCCAGCAGTTACTCGACCTTGGTCCCGGACACTGAAGCTTTCTTT.

The CDR3 here is CASSPDGLDGYTF. In nucleotides, the CDR3 is TGTGCCAGCAGCCCGGACGGTTTGGACGGCTACACCTTC. The rearrangement uses TRBV7-3 and TRBJ1-2; no clear D gene. The CDR3 extends over 13 amino acids. Germline V gene data show CDR1 as SGHTA and CDR2 as FQGTGA. With 5 bases removed from V and 8 bases from J, the gap between germline ends came to 15 bases.

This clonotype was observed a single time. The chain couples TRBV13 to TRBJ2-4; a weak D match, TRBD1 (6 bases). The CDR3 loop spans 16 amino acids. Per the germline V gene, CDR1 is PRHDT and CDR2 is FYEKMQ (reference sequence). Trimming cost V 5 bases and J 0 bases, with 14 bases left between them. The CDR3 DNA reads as TGTGCCAGCAGCGACAGGCGTCCTATAGCCAAAAACATTCAGTACTTC. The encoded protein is CASSDRRPIAKNIQYF. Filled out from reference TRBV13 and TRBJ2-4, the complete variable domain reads AAGVIQSPRHLIKEKRETATLKCYPIPRHDTVYWYQQGPGQDPQFLISFYEKMQSDKGSIPDRFSAQQFSDYHSELNMSSLELGDSALYFCASSDRRPIAKNIQYFGAGTRLSVL.

The DNA for the CDR3 is TGCAGTGCAAACGACAGGGGGGACTCCTATAATTCACCCCTCCACTTT. Translated: CSANDRGDSYNSPLHF. The genes are TRBV20-1 and TRBJ1-6; 9 bases align to TRBD1. V lost 6 bases and J lost 0; bases outside the gene matches: 6. This CDR3 is built from 16 residues. CDR1 and CDR2 from the germline V gene are DFQATT and SNEGSKA (reference sequence).

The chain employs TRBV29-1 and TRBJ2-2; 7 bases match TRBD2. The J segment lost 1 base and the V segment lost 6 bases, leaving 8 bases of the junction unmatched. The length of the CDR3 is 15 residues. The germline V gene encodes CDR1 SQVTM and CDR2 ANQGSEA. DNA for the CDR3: TGCAGCGTACCTAAGGCGGGGGTGAACACCGGGGAGCTGTTTTTT. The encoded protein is CSVPKAGVNTGELFF.

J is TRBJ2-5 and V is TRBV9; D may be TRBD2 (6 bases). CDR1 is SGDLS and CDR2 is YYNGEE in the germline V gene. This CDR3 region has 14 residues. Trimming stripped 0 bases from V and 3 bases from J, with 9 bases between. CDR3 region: CASSVEWGEETQYF. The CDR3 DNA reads TGTGCCAGCAGCGTAGAATGGGGGGAAGAGACCCAGTACTTC.

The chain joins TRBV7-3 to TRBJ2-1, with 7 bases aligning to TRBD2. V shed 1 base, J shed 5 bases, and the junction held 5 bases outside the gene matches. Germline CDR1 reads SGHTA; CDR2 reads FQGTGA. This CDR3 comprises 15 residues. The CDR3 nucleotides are TGTGCCAGCAGCTTAAGCCCTGGGGGGGACAATGAGCAGTTCTTC. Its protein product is CASSLSPGGDNEQFF.

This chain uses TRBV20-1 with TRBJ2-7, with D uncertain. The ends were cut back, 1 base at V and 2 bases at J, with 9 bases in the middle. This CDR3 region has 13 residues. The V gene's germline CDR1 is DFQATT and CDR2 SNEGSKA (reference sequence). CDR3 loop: CSARARHTYEQYF. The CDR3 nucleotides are TGCAGTGCTAGAGCTCGACATACCTACGAGCAGTACTTC.

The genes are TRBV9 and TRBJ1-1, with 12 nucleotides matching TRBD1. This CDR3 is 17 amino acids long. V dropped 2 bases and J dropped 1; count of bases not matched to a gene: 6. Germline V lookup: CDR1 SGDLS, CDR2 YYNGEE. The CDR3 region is CASSVSGTGGWNTEAFF. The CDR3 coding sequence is TGTGCCAGCAGCGTCTCCGGGACAGGGGGCTGGAACACTGAAGCTTTCTTT.

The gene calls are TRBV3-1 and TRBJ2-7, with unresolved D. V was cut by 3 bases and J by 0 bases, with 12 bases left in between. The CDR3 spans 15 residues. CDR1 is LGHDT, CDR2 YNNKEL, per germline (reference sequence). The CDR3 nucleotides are TGTGCCAGCAGCCATTCCCCGACAAACTCCTACGAGCAGTACTTC. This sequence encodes CASSHSPTNSYEQYF.

CDR3 protein: CATSRNLDTQYF. The CDR3 nucleotides are TGTGCCACCTCAAGGAATCTAGATACGCAGTATTTT. V is TRBV27 and J is TRBJ2-3; D unclear. Per germline, CDR1 MNHEY and CDR2 SMNVEV (reference sequence). The CDR3 totals 12 residues. Trimming stripped 10 bases from V and 5 bases from J, with 13 bases between.